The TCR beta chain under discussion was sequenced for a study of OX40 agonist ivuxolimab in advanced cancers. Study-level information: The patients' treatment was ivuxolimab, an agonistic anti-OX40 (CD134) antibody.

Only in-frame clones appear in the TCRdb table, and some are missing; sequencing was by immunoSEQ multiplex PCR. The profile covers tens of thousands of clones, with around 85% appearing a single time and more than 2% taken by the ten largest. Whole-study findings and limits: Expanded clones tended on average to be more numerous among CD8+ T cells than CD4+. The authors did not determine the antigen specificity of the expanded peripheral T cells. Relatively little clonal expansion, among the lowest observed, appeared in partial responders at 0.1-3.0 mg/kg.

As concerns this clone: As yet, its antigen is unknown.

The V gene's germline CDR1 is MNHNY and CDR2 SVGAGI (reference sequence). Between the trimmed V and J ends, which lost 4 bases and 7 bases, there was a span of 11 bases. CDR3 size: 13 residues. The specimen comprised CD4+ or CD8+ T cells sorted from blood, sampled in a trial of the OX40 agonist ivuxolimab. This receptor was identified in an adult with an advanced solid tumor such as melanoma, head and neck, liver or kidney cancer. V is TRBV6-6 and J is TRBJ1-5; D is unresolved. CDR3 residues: CASSWGSEQPQHF. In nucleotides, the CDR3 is TGTGCCAGCAGTTGGGGTAGCGAACAGCCCCAGCATTTT.